This TCR beta chain emerged from a study of vaccination effects on CD4 cells after COVID-19. Produced via immunoSEQ multiplex PCR; TCRdb's table is partial and in-frame only. The data hold tens of thousands of clones, with roughly 82% observed a single time. V lost 5 bases and J 4 bases, leaving 14 bases between the germline ends. Germline V gene lookup returns CDR1 SNHLY and CDR2 FYNNEI. The CDR3 is made up of 14 amino acids. Sequencing in the ViraFEST assay came after antigen-specific CD4+ T cells had been expanded with viral peptide pools, which were used to stimulate PBMC. With 10 to 11 days of culture completed, CD4+ T cells were isolated. Recipients of the vaccine had no prior SARS-CoV-2 infection and negative nucleocapsid antibodies. As for this clone: The antigen is not known.

The sample here was CD4+ T cells from PBMCs cultured with HCoV-NL63 spike peptides, taken before COVID-19 vaccination. The receptor comes from a human donor who received a COVID-19 vaccine. The V call is TRBV2, the J call TRBJ1-1, with D perhaps TRBD1 (5 bases). This chain's CDR3 is CASSRHGAVTEAFF. The CDR3 DNA reads as TGTGCCAGCAGTCGACACGGGGCCGTCACTGAAGCTTTCTTT.